A single sample gave rise to the 20 T cell receptor beta chains below, sequenced in a study of blood T cells in healthy people across ages (dated by TCRdb to between 2014 and 2017). The library was built by means of 5' RACE. These reads were obtained on an Illumina HiSeq 2500. A second roughly 6 to 11 cycle PCR used a sample-barcoded 5' primer and a J-beta primer mix. TCRdb reworked the public reads: Q25 trimming with fastp, MiXCR clone assembly, productive beta chains retained. For every CDR3 protein sequence, its rows merge into one entry that carries the most common genes and DNA. The sample has 790,000 or so distinct CDR3 sequences on record, around 50% of them singletons. The ten largest clones represent about a sixth of the sample. Sample: blood. These receptors were collected from an elderly man in good health.

V and J are TRBV6-5 and TRBJ2-3; TRBD1 agrees at 8 bases. This CDR3 comprises 15 residues. Germline V gives CDR1 MNHEY, CDR2 SVGAGI. Unmatched junction bases numbered 7, after V lost 5 bases and J lost 3 bases. The CDR3 DNA reads TGTGCCAGCAGTCGGCGACAGGGGCGGACAGATACGCAGTATTTT. As protein: CASSRRQGRTDTQYF.

To note about this clonotype: A much larger clone differs by one base, so this may be a read error. This chain uses TRBV24-1 with TRBJ2-1; possibly TRBD1 or TRBD2 for D (5 bases each). The end of the DNA is better explained by TRBJ2-7, so the J call may be wrong. CDR3 size: 18 residues. Germline CDR1 reads KGHDR; CDR2 reads SFDVKD. The chain's CDR3 is CATSDSTGTYSSYNEQYF. The CDR3 DNA is TGTGCCACCAGTGATTCTACCGGGACCTATAGCTCCTACAATGAGCAGTACTTC.

This chain uses TRBV9 with TRBJ2-1, with 7 bases lining up with TRBD2. The DNA end lines up better with TRBJ2-7; the J call may be wrong. The V gene's germline CDR1 is SGDLS and CDR2 YYNGEE. The CDR3 totals 16 residues. The CDR3: CASSPPSGPSYNEQYF. The CDR3 coding sequence is TGTGCCAGCAGCCCTCCTAGCGGTCCCTCCTACAATGAGCAGTACTTC.

The J gene is TRBJ2-7, the V gene TRBV5-1; TRBD1 aligns across 11 bases. The CDR3 covers 16 residues. The germline gives CDR1 SGHRS, CDR2 YFSETQ. V was clipped by 4 bases and J by 7 bases; unmatched bases: 13. The CDR3 region is CASSRSGTGGLNEQYF. The DNA of the CDR3 is TGCGCCAGCAGCAGATCCGGGACAGGGGGACTGAATGAGCAGTACTTC.

As DNA, the CDR3 is TGCGCCAGCAGCTTGGAAGGGAAACAAGAGACCCAGTACTTC. It encodes CASSLEGKQETQYF. The J gene is TRBJ2-5, the V gene TRBV5-1; D call uncertain. This CDR3 has 14 amino acids. Germline values: CDR1 SGHRS, CDR2 YFSETQ. V was shortened by 0 bases and J by 2 bases, with 8 bases between the two germline ends.

At least ten counts were recorded for this clonotype. V gene TRBV7-2 combines with J gene TRBJ2-7; 11 bases fit TRBD2. The J segment lost 0 bases and the V segment lost 5 bases, leaving 6 bases of the junction unmatched. CDR3 length: 16 residues. From germline, CDR1 is SGHTA and CDR2 FQGNSA. The CDR3 nucleotides are TGTGCCAGCAGCGCCCGCCTAGCGGGAGGCTCCTACGAGCAGTACTTC. Amino acid sequence: CASSARLAGGSYEQYF.

The chain employs TRBV6-1 and TRBJ2-1; D might be TRBD2 (6 bases). The CDR3 consists of 14 residues. V was cut by 4 bases and J by 3 bases, with 10 bases left in between. CDR1 is MNHNS, CDR2 SASEGT, per germline. The CDR3 sequence: CASSAAGRYNEQFF. In DNA, the CDR3 is TGTGCCAGCAGTGCCGCGGGACGCTACAATGAGCAGTTCTTC.

The V call is TRBV18, the J call TRBJ2-7, with D possibly matching TRBD1 (6 bases). CDR1 is KGHSH and CDR2 is LQKENI in the germline V gene. Trimming left V 4 bases short and J 3 bases short, with 10 bases between. The CDR3 consists of 13 residues. This chain's CDR3 is CASSRVDSYEQYF. Here the CDR3 DNA reads TGTGCCAGCTCACGAGTGGACAGCTACGAGCAGTACTTC.

This chain uses TRBV20-1 with TRBJ2-1; the D is unclear. The CDR3 contains 14 residues. Trimming took off 6 bases at V and 9 bases at J, with 21 bases between the two ends. The germline gives CDR1 DFQATT, CDR2 SNEGSKA (reference sequence). The CDR3 loop reads CSASRRRLTGEQFF. In DNA form, the CDR3 reads TGCAGTGCCAGTCGGCGGCGACTTACTGGTGAGCAGTTCTTC.

V is TRBV20-1 and J is TRBJ2-7; possibly TRBD1 or TRBD2 for D (5 bases each). The CDR3 length is 14 residues. Trimming took 6 bases from V and 4 from J, leaving 19 bases between them. From germline, CDR1 is DFQATT and CDR2 SNEGSKA (reference sequence). The DNA for the CDR3 is TGCAGTGCCCAGGGTGGGCACGGGGCTTACGAGCAGTACTTC. Translating gives CSAQGGHGAYEQYF.

The chain combines TRBV25-1 with TRBJ1-2; no firm D call. This CDR3 comprises 11 residues. Trimming shortened V by 1 base and J by 8 bases, and 5 bases separated the two germline ends. Germline V gives CDR1 MGHDK, CDR2 SYGVNS. CDR3 nucleotide sequence: TGTGCCAGCAGTGAATCCCTGGGCTACACCTTC. Amino acid sequence: CASSESLGYTF.

This clonotype was found a few times. The rearrangement links TRBV7-2 to TRBJ2-1, with 8 bases that match TRBD2. CDR1 is SGHTA, CDR2 FQGNSA, per germline. The V segment lost 3 bases and the J segment 5 bases; nucleotides outside the gene matches: 6. This CDR3 is built from 15 residues. The CDR3 sequence is CASSLDGRGDNEQFF. The DNA of the CDR3 is TGTGCCAGCAGCTTGGACGGGAGGGGGGACAATGAGCAGTTCTTC.

This clonotype was counted a few times. The rearrangement uses TRBV6-5 and TRBJ2-1; 13 bases line up with TRBD2. The CDR3 consists of 14 residues. With 2 bases clipped from V and 12 bases from J, the junction kept 4 bases outside the gene matches. Germline V gene sequence: CDR1 MNHEY, CDR2 SVGAGI. The CDR3 bases are TGTGCCAGCAGTTACCAGGGACTAGCGGGAATGCAGTTCTTC. Amino acids: CASSYQGLAGMQFF.

The chain is built from TRBV10-3 and TRBJ2-5; tentative D call: TRBD2 (5 bases). The length of the CDR3 is 18 residues. The germline CDR1 and CDR2 sequences are ENHRY and SYGVKD. Trimming removed 0 bases from V and 2 bases from J, with 19 bases in between. The CDR3 is CAISESILATEGQETQYF. The DNA of the CDR3 is TGTGCCATCAGTGAGTCGATATTGGCCACCGAGGGACAAGAGACCCAGTACTTC.

V is TRBV6-5 and J is TRBJ2-3, with 7 positions matching TRBD2. The CDR3 loop spans 14 amino acids. V lost 2 bases and J lost 7; bases outside the gene matches: 6. Germline V CDR1 and CDR2: MNHEY, SVGAGI. The CDR3 DNA sequence: TGTGCCAGCAGTTACGGTCGGGGGGTGAATACGCAGTATTTT. This translates into CASSYGRGVNTQYF.

The J gene is TRBJ2-3, the V gene TRBV29-1, with 8 nucleotides matching TRBD2. V dropped 0 bases and J dropped 3; count of bases not matched to a gene: 5. Germline CDR1 is SQVTM and CDR2 is ANQGSEA. The CDR3 runs 15 residues. The CDR3 DNA reads TGCAGCGTTGAAGATCCCGCGGGGGGAACAGATACGCAGTATTTT. Its translation: CSVEDPAGGTDTQYF.

This chain uses TRBV20-1 with TRBJ2-7, with D possibly being TRBD2 (6 bases). This CDR3 is built from 16 residues. CDR1 DFQATT and CDR2 SNEGSKA come from the germline V gene (reference sequence). V gave up 2 bases and J gave up 6 bases, with 23 bases separating them. CDR3 amino acids: CSARSAGAPRGVEQYF. The CDR3 DNA follows: TGCAGTGCTAGATCAGCGGGTGCTCCAAGAGGGGTCGAGCAGTACTTC.

This chain links TRBV20-1 with TRBJ2-7; D is possibly TRBD2 (6 bases). The CDR3 totals 16 residues. CDR1 and CDR2 (germline): DFQATT, SNEGSKA (reference sequence). The germline V and J ends were trimmed by 1 base and 0 bases, with 16 bases remaining between them. CDR3 protein: CSARGPGAIDSYEQYF. CDR3 sequence (DNA): TGCAGTGCTAGAGGGCCGGGAGCGATCGACTCCTACGAGCAGTACTTC.

The gene calls are TRBV20-1 and TRBJ1-4, with D maybe TRBD1 (5 bases). The CDR3 totals 14 residues. The germline gives CDR1 DFQATT, CDR2 SNEGSKA (reference sequence). Trimming stripped 0 bases from V and 8 bases from J, with 13 bases between. The CDR3 reads CSARDSQRDEKLFF. The CDR3 nucleotides read TGCAGTGCTAGAGATTCACAGAGGGACGAAAAACTGTTTTTT.

In DNA, the CDR3 is TGTGCCAGCACCCTCTCGGTGGGAGAAAACAATGAGCAGTTCTTC. Translated, it gives CASTLSVGENNEQFF. The chain joins TRBV7-9 to TRBJ2-1, with D perhaps matching TRBD2 (5 bases). Trimming removed 7 bases at V and 5 bases at J, with 18 bases between. CDR3 size: 15 residues. The V gene's germline CDR1 is SEHNR and CDR2 FQNEAQ (reference sequence).